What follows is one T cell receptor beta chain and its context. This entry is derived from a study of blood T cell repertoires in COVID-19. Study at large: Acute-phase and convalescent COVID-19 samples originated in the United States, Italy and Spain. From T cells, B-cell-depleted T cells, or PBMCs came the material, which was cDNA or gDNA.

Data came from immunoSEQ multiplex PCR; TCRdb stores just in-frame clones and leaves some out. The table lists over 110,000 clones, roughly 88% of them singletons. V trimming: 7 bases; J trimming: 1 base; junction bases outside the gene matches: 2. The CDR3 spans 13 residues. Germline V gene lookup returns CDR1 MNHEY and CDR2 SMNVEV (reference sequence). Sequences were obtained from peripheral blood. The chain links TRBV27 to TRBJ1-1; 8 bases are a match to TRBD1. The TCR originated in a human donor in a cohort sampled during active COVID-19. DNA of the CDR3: TGTGCCAGCACCGACAGGGGGAACACTGAAGCTTTCTTT. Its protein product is CASTDRGNTEAFF.